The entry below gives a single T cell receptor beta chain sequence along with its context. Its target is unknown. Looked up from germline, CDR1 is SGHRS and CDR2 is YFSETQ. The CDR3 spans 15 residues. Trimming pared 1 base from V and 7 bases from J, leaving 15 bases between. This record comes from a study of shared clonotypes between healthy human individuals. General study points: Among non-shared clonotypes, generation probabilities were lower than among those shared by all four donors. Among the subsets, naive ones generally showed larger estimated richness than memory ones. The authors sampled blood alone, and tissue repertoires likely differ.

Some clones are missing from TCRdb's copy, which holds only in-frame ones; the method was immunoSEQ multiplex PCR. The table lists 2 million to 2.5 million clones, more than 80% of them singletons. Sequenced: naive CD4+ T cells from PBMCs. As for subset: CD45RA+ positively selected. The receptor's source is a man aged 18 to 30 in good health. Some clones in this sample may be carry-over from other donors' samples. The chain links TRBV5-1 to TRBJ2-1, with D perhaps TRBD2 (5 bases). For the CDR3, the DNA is TGCGCCAGCAGCTTGCCGAGAGGGAAAGAGAATGAGCAGTTCTTC. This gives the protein CASSLPRGKENEQFF.